This T cell receptor beta chain derives from a study of T cells in tuberculosis. Overall study context: The T cells targeted glucose monomycolate, a mycobacterial lipid, via CD1B.

Sequencing used immunoSEQ multiplex PCR; TCRdb keeps in-frame clones, though not all of them. The table includes some 40,000 clones, 95% detected once. The CDR3 length is 11 residues. The V and J ends lost 6 bases and 6 bases respectively, with 12 bases between them. CDR1 SQVTM and CDR2 ANQGSEA come from the germline V gene. The V call is TRBV29-1, the J call TRBJ2-7, with D possibly TRBD1 on 6 matching bases. The receptor was derived from a donor between 10 and 35 years old with latent tuberculosis or without tuberculosis infection. The sequenced material came from PBMCs. CDR3: CSVQQGAEQYF. The CDR3 DNA reads as TGCAGCGTCCAACAGGGAGCCGAGCAGTACTTC.